The 31 T cell receptor beta chains below come from one sample, sequenced in a study of a mutant IDH1 vaccine in newly diagnosed glioma. Time point described: baseline, week 1 (first vaccination visit). The treatment: pre-vaccination baseline after standard-of-care therapy. Sequencing used immunoSEQ multiplex PCR; TCRdb keeps in-frame clones, though not all of them. The data show about 16,000 clones, 95% to 96% seen once. Sequenced material: peripheral blood mononuclear cells (PBMCs), taken from a glioma patient treated with radiotherapy, temozolomide or both. The receptors come from a woman between 18 and 30 years old with glioma. Some clones in this sample may be carry-over from other donors' samples.

V and J are TRBV7-3 and TRBJ2-2; D is unresolved. V lost 3 bases and J lost 1, with 9 bases in between. The CDR3 runs to 15 residues. The germline gives CDR1 SGHTA, CDR2 FQGTGA. DNA of the CDR3: TGTGCCAGCAGCTTTGATAGTAGGAACACCGGGGAGCTGTTTTTT. Its protein is CASSFDSRNTGELFF.

The rearrangement links TRBV7-9 to TRBJ2-1; unclear D gene. CDR3 size: 13 residues. The ends were cut back, 4 bases at V and 10 bases at J, with 14 bases in the middle. Germline CDR1 SEHNR, CDR2 FQNEAQ (reference sequence). The CDR3 protein is CASSSPAGREQFF. The CDR3 nucleotides are TGTGCCAGCAGCTCCCCTGCAGGCAGGGAGCAGTTCTTC.

The V and J genes are TRBV4-1 and TRBJ1-5; 8 bases match TRBD1. This CDR3 region has 18 residues. The germline V gene encodes CDR1 MGHRA and CDR2 YSYEKL. Trimming cost V 3 bases and J 4 bases; bases outside gene matches: 14. The CDR3: CASSQEVPGQVLNQPQHF. The CDR3 DNA reads TGCGCCAGCAGCCAGGAAGTCCCGGGACAGGTCCTTAATCAGCCCCAGCATTTT.

V usage is TRBV19 and J usage is TRBJ1-2, with TRBD1 matching over 7 bases. V lost 11 bases and J lost 1; bases outside the gene matches: 10. In germline, CDR1 is LNHDA, CDR2 SQIVND (reference sequence). The CDR3 loop spans 14 amino acids. The CDR3 spells CASYARGNNYGYTF. The CDR3 bases are TGTGCCTCGTACGCCAGGGGGAATAACTATGGCTACACCTTC.

The chain joins TRBV5-6 to TRBJ1-5; 7 bases agree with TRBD1. V lost 2 bases, J lost 3 bases, and 5 bases stayed unmatched. Germline CDR1 SGHDT, CDR2 YYEEEE. The CDR3 length is 15 residues. CDR3 region: CASSLLTGLNQPQHF. The DNA of the CDR3 is TGTGCCAGCAGCTTACTGACAGGGCTCAATCAGCCCCAGCATTTT.

In its sample, this clone was seen a few times. The chain links TRBV5-1 to TRBJ2-4, with D possibly TRBD1 on 5 matching bases. Germline V gene data show CDR1 as SGHRS and CDR2 as YFSETQ. Trimming took off 4 bases at V and 7 bases at J, with 12 bases between the two ends. This CDR3 is built from 13 residues. The CDR3 loop is CASSLGQGNIQYF. In DNA form, the CDR3 reads TGCGCCAGCAGCCTAGGACAAGGGAACATTCAGTACTTC.

The chain couples TRBV7-2 to TRBJ2-1, with 10 bases matching TRBD2. V trimming: 2 bases; J trimming: 6 bases; junction bases outside the gene matches: 10. This CDR3 has 17 amino acids. Germline lookup yields CDR1 SGHTA and CDR2 FQGNSA. This chain's CDR3 is CASSLSLAGEIFNEQFF. In nucleotides, the CDR3 is TGTGCCAGCAGCTTATCGCTAGCGGGAGAAATTTTCAATGAGCAGTTCTTC.

The chain links TRBV7-2 to TRBJ2-5; D is tentatively TRBD1 or TRBD2 (6 bases each). The CDR3 has 13 residues. Between the trimmed V and J ends, which lost 5 bases and 5 bases, there was a span of 12 bases. Germline V lookup: CDR1 SGHTA, CDR2 FQGNSA. CDR3 amino acids: CASSPGAGETQYF. The CDR3 DNA follows: TGTGCCAGCAGCCCAGGGGCGGGGGAGACCCAGTACTTC.

The V and J genes are TRBV6-5 and TRBJ1-2; 10 nucleotides line up with TRBD1. Unmatched junction bases numbered 7, after V lost 6 bases and J lost 6 bases. Germline V gene lookup returns CDR1 MNHEY and CDR2 SVGAGI. CDR3 size: 14 residues. This chain's CDR3 is CASRRDRGPHGYTF. CDR3 DNA sequence: TGTGCCAGCAGAAGGGACAGGGGTCCTCATGGCTACACCTTC.

The chain recombines TRBV5-4 with TRBJ2-3, with 11 bases fitting TRBD2. With 0 bases clipped from V and 0 bases from J, the junction kept 9 bases outside the gene matches. The CDR3 consists of 19 residues. Germline loops: CDR1 SGHNT, CDR2 YYREEE (reference sequence). The DNA of the CDR3 is TGTGCCAGCAGCTTGGAGCTAGCGGGGGGAGTCCGTAGCACAGATACGCAGTATTTT. Protein sequence: CASSLELAGGVRSTDTQYF.

This chain connects TRBV2 to TRBJ1-1; D might be TRBD1 (5 bases). V was trimmed by 2 bases and J by 0 bases, leaving 13 bases between them. Germline V CDR1 and CDR2: SNHLY, FYNNEI. CDR3 size: 16 residues. The CDR3 spells CASSERTSFMNTEAFF. CDR3 bases: TGTGCCAGCAGTGAAAGGACATCTTTCATGAACACTGAAGCTTTCTTT.

V gene TRBV7-2 combines with J gene TRBJ1-2; 7 bases are shared with TRBD1. Germline V lookup: CDR1 SGHTA, CDR2 FQGNSA. The V and J ends lost 4 bases and 1 base, in that order; junction bases with no gene match: 3. The CDR3 has 14 residues. CDR3 protein: CASSSTGVNYGYTF. CDR3 DNA sequence: TGTGCCAGCAGCTCCACAGGGGTTAACTATGGCTACACCTTC. Full variable domain (missing parts from reference TRBV7-2 and TRBJ1-2): GAGVSQSPSNKVTEKGKDVELRCDPISGHTALYWYRQSLGQGLEFLIYFQGNSAPDKSGLPSDRFSAERTGGSVSTLTIQRTQQEDSAVYLCASSSTGVNYGYTFGSGTRLTVV.

V and J are TRBV11-3 and TRBJ1-5; no reliable D call. Germline CDR1 and CDR2: SGHNT and YENEEA. The V gene lost 4 bases and the J gene lost 1 base, with 5 bases spanning the gap. This CDR3 spans 13 amino acids. This CDR3 is CASSSTSNQPQHF. The DNA for the CDR3 is TGTGCCAGCAGCTCAACCAGCAATCAGCCCCAGCATTTT.

This chain uses TRBV7-9 with TRBJ2-7, with D unresolved. This CDR3 has 16 amino acids. V lost 1 base and J 0 bases, leaving 13 bases between the germline ends. Germline V gene sequence: CDR1 SEHNR, CDR2 FQNEAQ (reference sequence). The CDR3 spells CASSLVAIRSSYEQYF. In DNA form, the CDR3 reads TGTGCCAGCAGCTTAGTGGCGATCAGGAGCTCCTACGAGCAGTACTTC. The full variable domain, its missing parts supplied by reference TRBV7-9 and TRBJ2-7, is DTGVSQNPRHKITKRGQNVTFRCDPISEHNRLYWYRQTLGQGPEFLTYFQNEAQLEKSRLLSDRFSAERPKGSFSTLEIQRTEQGDSAMYLCASSLVAIRSSYEQYFGPGTRLTVT.

The chain employs TRBV11-3 and TRBJ2-3; 9 nucleotides agree with TRBD2. CDR1 and CDR2 from the germline V gene are SGHNT and YENEEA. V lost 5 bases to trimming and J lost 0 bases; unmatched junction nucleotides: 12. This CDR3 has 18 amino acids. The CDR3 DNA is TGTGCCAGCAGCCCGGGGGCGGGGGGGCCGGTAAGCACAGATACGCAGTATTTT. Protein sequence: CASSPGAGGPVSTDTQYF.

The CDR3 bases are TGTGCCAGCAGTACCCCAGCAGGTGGGGGACTAGCGGGAGTTGAGCAGTTCTTC. Translating it yields CASSTPAGGGLAGVEQFF. The rearrangement links TRBV28 to TRBJ2-1; 14 nucleotides align to TRBD2. The CDR3 runs to 18 residues. CDR1 and CDR2 from the germline V gene are MDHEN and SYDVKM. V was clipped by 5 bases and J by 9 bases; unmatched bases: 15.

The genes are TRBV2 and TRBJ1-1; 7 nucleotides agree with TRBD1. J lost 4 bases, V lost 4 bases, and 3 bases had no gene match. CDR3 size: 13 residues. The germline gives CDR1 SNHLY, CDR2 FYNNEI. The CDR3 here is CASSGQGGTEAFF. CDR3 nucleotide sequence: TGTGCCAGCAGTGGACAGGGAGGCACTGAAGCTTTCTTT.

This chain uses TRBV28 with TRBJ2-7; D tentatively fits TRBD1 or TRBD2 (5 bases each). The CDR3 has 15 residues. V was cut by 10 bases and J by 1 base, with 20 bases left in between. The germline V gene has CDR1 MDHEN and CDR2 SYDVKM. The CDR3 DNA reads TGTGCCACTTCCGGGACCGAGTATTGGTCCTACGAGCAGTACTTC. Translated, it gives CATSGTEYWSYEQYF.

The CDR3 loop reads CASSRTKGDTVNSPLHF. For the CDR3, the DNA is TGTGCCAGCTCACGGACCAAGGGGGACACAGTAAATTCACCCCTCCACTTT. The chain combines TRBV18 with TRBJ1-6, with TRBD1 as a possible D gene (6 bases). The germline V and J ends were trimmed by 4 bases and 7 bases, with 20 bases remaining between them. The germline gives CDR1 KGHSH, CDR2 LQKENI. The CDR3 sequence is 17 residues long.

V and J are TRBV28 and TRBJ2-6, with D uncertain. The CDR3 is made up of 14 amino acids. Germline V gives CDR1 MDHEN, CDR2 SYDVKM. The V end lost 10 bases, the J end lost 4 bases, and 14 bases lay between the germline ends. Here the CDR3 DNA reads TGTGCCACCTCTAAGGCATGGGGGGCCAACGTCCTGACTTTC. Encoded protein: CATSKAWGANVLTF.

J is TRBJ1-1 and V is TRBV4-1; D is uncertain. This CDR3 spans 13 amino acids. Deletions cut 1 base from V and 1 base from J, with 4 bases between. Per germline, CDR1 MGHRA and CDR2 YSYEKL. The CDR3 spells CASSQVGNTEAFF. Written as DNA, the CDR3 is TGCGCCAGCAGCCAAGTGGGGAACACTGAAGCTTTCTTT.

The J gene is TRBJ2-7, the V gene TRBV2; 7 nucleotides agree with TRBD1. The germline gives CDR1 SNHLY, CDR2 FYNNEI. J lost 3 bases, V lost 5 bases, and 4 bases had no gene match. The CDR3 totals 13 residues. The CDR3 spells CASSPGQFYEQYF. DNA for the CDR3: TGTGCCAGCAGTCCGGGACAGTTCTACGAGCAGTACTTC.

V usage is TRBV6-5 and J usage is TRBJ1-2; D is unresolved. Germline V gives CDR1 MNHEY, CDR2 SVGAGI. V lost 8 bases to trimming and J lost 5 bases, with 15 bases between them. CDR3 length: 13 amino acids. This CDR3 reads CASHWASLYGYTF. The CDR3 DNA follows: TGTGCCAGCCATTGGGCGTCGTTATATGGCTACACCTTC.

In its sample, this clone was seen once. V gene TRBV9 combines with J gene TRBJ1-1; D gene unclear. The CDR3 has 14 amino acids. Germline loops: CDR1 SGDLS, CDR2 YYNGEE. V was pared by 0 bases and J by 5 bases, with 11 bases between. CDR3 nucleotides: TGTGCCAGCAGCGTAGCTGGAGGGAGTACTGAAGCTTTCTTT. Its protein is CASSVAGGSTEAFF.

This clone was detected only once. The rearrangement joins TRBV27 to TRBJ2-3; 10 bases are a match to TRBD1. V was clipped by 10 bases and J by 4 bases; unmatched bases: 11. In germline, CDR1 is MNHEY, CDR2 SMNVEV (reference sequence). CDR3 length equals 15 residues. CDR3 amino acids: CATAPMGQGSDTQYF. The CDR3, as DNA: TGTGCCACCGCTCCGATGGGACAGGGGTCAGATACGCAGTATTTT.

The J gene is TRBJ1-1, the V gene TRBV15, with D tentatively TRBD1 (6 bases). The CDR3 covers 14 residues. V was shortened by 4 bases and J by 0 bases, with 9 bases between the two germline ends. The germline CDR1 and CDR2 sequences are LNHNV and YYDKDF (reference sequence). The CDR3 bases are TGTGCCACCAGCATAACAGGGCTGAACACTGAAGCTTTCTTT. Translating gives CATSITGLNTEAFF.

This chain joins TRBV18 and TRBJ1-6, with unresolved D. V lost 3 bases and J 9 bases, leaving 12 bases between the germline ends. The CDR3 totals 14 residues. Germline CDR1 KGHSH, CDR2 LQKENI. This CDR3 reads CASSPRLDGSPLHF. The CDR3 DNA follows: TGTGCCAGCTCACCGCGGCTAGATGGTTCACCCCTCCACTTT. Full variable domain (rest looked up from reference TRBV18 and TRBJ1-6): NAGVMQNPRHLVRRRGQEARLRCSPMKGHSHVYWYRQLPEEGLKFMVYLQKENIIDESGMPKERFSAEFPKEGPSILRIQQVVRGDSAAYFCASSPRLDGSPLHFGNGTRLTVT.

The chain couples TRBV5-4 to TRBJ2-2, with TRBD2 matching over 10 bases. After removal of 5 bases from V and 4 bases from J, the junction contained 5 bases not matched to a gene. The CDR3 length is 15 residues. Germline lookup yields CDR1 SGHNT and CDR2 YYREEE (reference sequence). CDR3 protein: CASRTAGGFTGELFF. Here the CDR3 DNA reads TGTGCCAGCAGAACAGCGGGGGGGTTCACCGGGGAGCTGTTTTTT.

The chain uses TRBV18 and TRBJ1-1; D not resolved. The length of the CDR3 is 13 residues. Trimming left V 3 bases short and J 1 base short, with 6 bases between. The germline CDR1 and CDR2 sequences are KGHSH and LQKENI. The CDR3 sequence: CASSPQGNTEAFF. CDR3 nucleotide sequence: TGTGCCAGCTCACCTCAAGGGAACACTGAAGCTTTCTTT.

The chain combines TRBV21-1 with TRBJ1-4; the table's D call TRBD1 went unverified against the DNA. TRBV21-1 is classified as a pseudogene. The CDR3 consists of 17 residues. Here the CDR3 reads CASSKVKGQALNEKLFF. The CDR3 bases are TGTGCCAGCAGCAAAGTCAAGGGACAGGCACTTAATGAAAAACTGTTTTTT.

The V and J genes are TRBV11-3 and TRBJ2-7; 10 nucleotides align to TRBD1. The germline CDR1 and CDR2 sequences are SGHNT and YENEEA. With V trimmed by 5 bases and J by 5 bases, 9 bases remained unmatched. This CDR3 spans 15 amino acids. The CDR3 sequence: CASSLGQGGVNEQYF. CDR3 coding DNA: TGTGCCAGCAGCCTAGGACAGGGGGGTGTAAACGAGCAGTACTTC. Combining the CDR3 with reference TRBV11-3 and TRBJ2-7 gives the whole variable domain EAGVVQSPRYKIIEKKQPVAFWCNPISGHNTLYWYLQNLGQGPELLIRYENEEAVDDSQLPKDRFSAERLKGVDSTLKIQPAELGDSAVYLCASSLGQGGVNEQYFGPGTRLTVT.